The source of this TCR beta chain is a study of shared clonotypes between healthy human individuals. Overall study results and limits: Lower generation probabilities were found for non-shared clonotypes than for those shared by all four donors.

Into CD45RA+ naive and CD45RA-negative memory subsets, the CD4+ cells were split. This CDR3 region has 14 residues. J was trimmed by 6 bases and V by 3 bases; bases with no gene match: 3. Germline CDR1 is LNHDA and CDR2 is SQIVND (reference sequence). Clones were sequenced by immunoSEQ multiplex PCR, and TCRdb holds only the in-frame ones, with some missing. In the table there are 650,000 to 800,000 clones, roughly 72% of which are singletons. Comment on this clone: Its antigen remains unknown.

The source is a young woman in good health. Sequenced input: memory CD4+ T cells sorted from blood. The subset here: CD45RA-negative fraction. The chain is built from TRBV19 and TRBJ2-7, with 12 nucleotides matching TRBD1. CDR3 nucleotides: TGTGCCAGTAGTATTGGGACAGGGGGCGGCGAGCAGTACTTC. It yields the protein CASSIGTGGGEQYF.